Presented here are 20 T cell receptor beta chains from one specimen sequenced in a study of T-cell reconstitution after alpha-beta-depleted transplantation in children. Preparation of the TCRbeta library used unique molecular identifiers. Via MiXCR, TCRdb re-called the PCR reads, giving one row per CDR3 protein. The table includes about 830,000 distinct CDR3 sequences, roughly 16% detected once. Sequenced material: PBMCs, mostly from graft donor cells, taken 360 days after TCRalphabeta/CD19-depleted stem cell transplant. Every receptor here comes from a male patient younger than 18 who had a stem cell transplant for acute lymphoblastic leukemia, so the T cells may come from the graft donor.

The V call is TRBV7-3, the J call TRBJ1-1; no reliable D call. V shed 1 base and J shed 10 bases, with 13 bases lying between them. The CDR3 has 13 amino acids. Germline V CDR1 and CDR2: SGHTA, FQGTGA. CDR3 loop: CASSLSPGMRAFF. CDR3 coding DNA: TGTGCCAGCAGCTTAAGCCCGGGCATGCGAGCTTTCTTT.

The V gene is TRBV7-9, the J gene TRBJ1-1; 7 bases agree with TRBD1. This CDR3 comprises 13 residues. The germline V gene has CDR1 SEHNR and CDR2 FQNEAQ (reference sequence). J was trimmed by 4 bases and V by 2 bases; bases with no gene match: 1. The CDR3 DNA is TGTGCCAGCAGCTTAAGACAGGGCACTGAAGCTTTCTTT. Residues: CASSLRQGTEAFF.

A few counts support this clonotype. The rearrangement uses TRBV7-3 and TRBJ2-1; 13 bases agree with TRBD2. This CDR3 is 16 amino acids long. CDR1 and CDR2 (germline): SGHTA, FQGTGA. With 1 base clipped from V and 4 bases from J, the junction kept 1 base outside the gene matches. CDR3 region: CASSLMTSGRYNEQFF. CDR3 bases: TGTGCCAGCAGCTTAATGACTAGCGGGAGGTACAATGAGCAGTTCTTC.

This clonotype was seen a handful of times. The CDR3 reads CASSPVRTDNYGYTF. The CDR3 nucleotides read TGTGCCAGCTCACCAGTTCGGACAGATAACTATGGCTACACCTTC. The chain carries TRBV18 and TRBJ1-2, with D maybe TRBD1 (6 bases). The germline V and J ends were trimmed by 2 bases and 1 base, with 11 bases remaining between them. The V gene's germline CDR1 is KGHSH and CDR2 LQKENI. The CDR3 runs 15 residues.

This clonotype was counted a few times. This sequence joins TRBV3-1 and TRBJ2-4, with unresolved D. Germline values: CDR1 LGHDT, CDR2 YNNKEL (reference sequence). V lost 3 bases and J lost 2, with 8 bases in between. CDR3 length: 14 amino acids. As DNA, the CDR3 is TGTGCCAGCAGCCAGGGGTTCACCAAAAACATTCAGTACTTC. This sequence encodes CASSQGFTKNIQYF.

This clonotype was detected many times. The V gene is TRBV18, the J gene TRBJ1-5; D is uncertain. Trimming took 3 bases from V and 2 from J, leaving 8 bases between them. The germline V gene has CDR1 KGHSH and CDR2 LQKENI. This CDR3 comprises 14 residues. The CDR3 bases are TGTGCCAGCTCACCTGCTAGGGGCAATCAGCCCCAGCATTTT. Translating it yields CASSPARGNQPQHF.

There are a few counts of this clonotype. This chain uses TRBV20-1 with TRBJ2-3; 11 bases line up with TRBD2. The CDR3 is 13 residues long. Trimming at V came to 3 bases and at J to 8 bases, leaving 4 bases not matched to a gene. Germline CDR1 and CDR2: DFQATT and SNEGSKA (reference sequence). The DNA for the CDR3 is TGCAGTGCTAGCACTAGCGGGGGCAGTACGCAGTATTTT. Translating gives CSASTSGGSTQYF.

The CDR3 loop reads CASSLVRGGPKGELFF. CDR3 nucleotides: TGTGCCAGCAGCTTAGTGCGAGGAGGGCCGAAGGGGGAGCTGTTTTTT. The genes are TRBV7-6 and TRBJ2-2; TRBD2 might be the D (6 bases). CDR3 length equals 16 residues. The V end lost 1 base, the J end lost 8 bases, and 17 bases lay between the germline ends. Germline V gene data show CDR1 as SGHVS and CDR2 as FNYEAQ.

This CDR3 reads CASSEALRLPKEEQFF. The CDR3 DNA reads as TGTGCCAGCAGTGAAGCGCTTCGGCTTCCCAAGGAGGAGCAGTTCTTC. V gene TRBV6-1 combines with J gene TRBJ2-1; D is undetermined. V shed 0 bases and J shed 10 bases, with 19 bases lying between them. The CDR3 is 16 residues long. Germline assignment: CDR1 MNHNS and CDR2 SASEGT.

J is TRBJ1-5 and V is TRBV7-6; D remains ambiguous. V shed 1 base and J shed 5 bases, with 6 bases lying between them. The CDR3 runs to 13 residues. Germline CDR1 reads SGHVS; CDR2 reads FNYEAQ. CDR3 protein: CASSLGHHQPQHF. The CDR3 DNA reads as TGTGCCAGCAGCTTAGGGCACCATCAGCCCCAGCATTTT. Full variable domain (remainder filled in from reference TRBV7-6 and TRBJ1-5): GAGVSQSPRYKVTKRGQDVALRCDPISGHVSLYWYRQALGQGPEFLTYFNYEAQQDKSGLPNDRFSAERPEGSISTLTIQRTEQRDSAMYRCASSLGHHQPQHFGDGTRLSIL.

The genes are TRBV29-1 and TRBJ2-7, with D perhaps matching TRBD2 (7 bases). Germline loops: CDR1 SQVTM, CDR2 ANQGSEA. CDR3 length: 15 amino acids. V was pared by 4 bases and J by 7 bases, with 23 bases between. The CDR3 bases are TGCAGCGTTGTTCTAAAACTGGTGGAGGGGGGGGAGCAGTACTTC. As protein: CSVVLKLVEGGEQYF.

The chain recombines TRBV6-5 with TRBJ1-6; 7 positions match TRBD1. V lost 3 bases, J lost 0 bases, and 8 bases stayed unmatched. Germline CDR1 reads MNHEY; CDR2 reads SVGAGI. This CDR3 spans 18 amino acids. The CDR3: CASSYSGRGSSYNSPLHF. The CDR3 DNA follows: TGTGCCAGCAGTTATTCGGGCAGGGGGAGCTCCTATAATTCACCCCTCCACTTT.

CDR3 DNA: TGTGCCAGTAACCCCTCGATATACAATGAGCAGTTCTTC. Its translation is CASNPSIYNEQFF. V gene TRBV19 combines with J gene TRBJ2-1; no clear D. V lost 7 bases and J lost 4, with 11 bases in between. The CDR3 totals 13 residues. Germline-derived CDR1 and CDR2 are LNHDA and SQIVND (reference sequence).

This clonotype has just a few counts. This chain uses TRBV5-5 with TRBJ2-7; D unclear. This CDR3 comprises 13 residues. V gave up 1 base and J gave up 7 bases, with 12 bases separating them. Germline loops: CDR1 SGHKS, CDR2 YYEKEE (reference sequence). CDR3 nucleotide sequence: TGTGCCAGCAGCTTGACTTGGGTGGAGGAGCAGTACTTC. It specifies CASSLTWVEEQYF.

This chain connects TRBV11-2 to TRBJ2-4; TRBD2 agrees at 13 bases. CDR3 length: 19 amino acids. V lost 4 bases, J lost 6 bases, and 15 bases stayed unmatched. The germline V gene encodes CDR1 SGHAT and CDR2 FQNNGV. CDR3 loop: CASSSSFGTSGKGANIQYF. For the CDR3, the DNA is TGTGCCAGCAGCTCGTCCTTCGGGACTAGCGGGAAGGGGGCAAACATTCAGTACTTC.

Only a few counts were recorded for this clonotype. The chain is built from TRBV11-2 and TRBJ2-3; 11 bases match TRBD2. Germline CDR1 is SGHAT and CDR2 is FQNNGV. After removal of 4 bases from V and 1 base from J, the junction contained 10 bases not matched to a gene. The CDR3 has 18 amino acids. The chain's CDR3 is CASSSTSGRREGTDTQYF. As DNA, the CDR3 is TGTGCCAGCAGCTCTACTAGCGGGAGACGCGAAGGCACAGATACGCAGTATTTT.

The chain is built from TRBV6-5 and TRBJ2-7; D may be TRBD2 (6 bases). The V gene lost 2 bases and the J gene lost 7 bases, with 15 bases spanning the gap. The germline gives CDR1 MNHEY, CDR2 SVGAGI. The CDR3 covers 14 residues. CDR3 nucleotide sequence: TGTGCCAGCAGTTACCCTGGGACTGCCGAAGAGCAGTACTTC. It codes for CASSYPGTAEEQYF.

Comment on this clonotype: The junction shows a germline mismatch at one end, possibly a read error. This chain joins TRBV2 and TRBJ2-1, with 9 bases that match TRBD2. The CDR3 length is 17 residues. The germline V gene encodes CDR1 SNHLY and CDR2 FYNNEI. The CDR3, as DNA: TGTGCCAGCAGTGTCCCTAGCGGGACTGACTCCTACAATGAGCAGTTTTTC. The encoded protein is CASSVPSGTDSYNEQFF.

This clonotype was observed a handful of times. The V and J genes are TRBV18 and TRBJ2-7; tentatively, D is TRBD2 (5 bases). V lost 3 bases, J lost 1 base, and 16 bases lay in between. CDR3 length: 16 residues. The germline gives CDR1 KGHSH, CDR2 LQKENI. DNA for the CDR3: TGTGCCAGCTCACCGGGGTCGGGGATCAGGTCCTACGAGCAGTACTTC. This encodes CASSPGSGIRSYEQYF.

The CDR3 coding sequence is TGTGCCAGCAGCTTAATATTCTACAATGAGCAGTTCTTC. As protein: CASSLIFYNEQFF. The V call is TRBV5-6, the J call TRBJ2-1; no reliable D call. The V and J ends lost 2 bases and 3 bases respectively, with 6 bases between them. Germline V CDR1 and CDR2: SGHDT, YYEEEE. This CDR3 has 13 amino acids.